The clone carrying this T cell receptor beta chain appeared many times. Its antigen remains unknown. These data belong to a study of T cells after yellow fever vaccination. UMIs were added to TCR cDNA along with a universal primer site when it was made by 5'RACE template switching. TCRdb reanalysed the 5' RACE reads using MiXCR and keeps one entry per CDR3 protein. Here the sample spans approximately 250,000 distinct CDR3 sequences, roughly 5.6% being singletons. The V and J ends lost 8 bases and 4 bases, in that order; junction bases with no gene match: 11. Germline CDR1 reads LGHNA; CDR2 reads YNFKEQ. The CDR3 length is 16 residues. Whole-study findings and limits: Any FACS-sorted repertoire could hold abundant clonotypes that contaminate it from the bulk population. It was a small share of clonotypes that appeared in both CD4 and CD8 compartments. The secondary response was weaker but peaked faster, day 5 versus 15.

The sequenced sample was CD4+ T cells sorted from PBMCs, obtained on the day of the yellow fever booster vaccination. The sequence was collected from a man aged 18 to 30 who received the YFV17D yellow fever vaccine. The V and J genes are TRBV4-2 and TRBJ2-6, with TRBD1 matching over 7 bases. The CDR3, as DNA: TGTGCCAGCGTGAACCCGACAGGGAGCGGGGCCAACGTCCTGACTTTC. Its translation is CASVNPTGSGANVLTF.